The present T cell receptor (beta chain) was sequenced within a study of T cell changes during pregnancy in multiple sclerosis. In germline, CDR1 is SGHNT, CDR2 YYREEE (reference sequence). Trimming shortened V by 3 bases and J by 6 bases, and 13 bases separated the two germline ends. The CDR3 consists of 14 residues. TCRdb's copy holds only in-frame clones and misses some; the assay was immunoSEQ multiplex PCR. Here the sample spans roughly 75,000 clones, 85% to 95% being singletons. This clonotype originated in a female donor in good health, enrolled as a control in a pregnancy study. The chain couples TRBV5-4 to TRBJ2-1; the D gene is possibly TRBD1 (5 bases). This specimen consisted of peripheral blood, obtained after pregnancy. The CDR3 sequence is CASSSQDNPNEQFF. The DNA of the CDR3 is TGTGCCAGCAGCTCCCAGGACAACCCCAATGAGCAGTTCTTC.